This TCR beta chain was retrieved from a study of T cells in narcolepsy (dated by TCRdb to the late 2010s). Study-wide context: Patients with narcolepsy type 1 or type 2 (NT1, NT2) and healthy control donors were enrolled in the study. Autoreactive T cells targeting hypocretin neuron self-antigens (hypocretin, TRIB2) were sought in narcolepsy patients, and TCR Vbeta sequencing was used to track clonotypes in blood and CSF.

Library prep was done by the immunoSEQ multiplex PCR assay. Held by TCRdb, this immuneACCESS table contains in-frame sequences only and omits some clones. Under half of the omission traces to an unresolved V gene where checked; the cause of the rest is unknown. The sample contains some 30,000 clones, roughly 87% of them found a single time. The ten largest clones represent about 0.66% of the sample. Overall results and qualifications from the work: No sequences matching autoreactive T cell clones were contained in some blood memory CD4+ repertoires from patients and controls. HCRT-specific and TRIB2-specific autoreactive clonotypes were highlighted in plots that compared CD4+ T cell clonotypes in CSF versus blood from the same patient. Autoreactive clonotypes were reported to be detected serially in the blood of the same patients and of different patients, but not in the blood of healthy controls. Numbers of sequenced blood memory CD4+ clonotypes were comparable, with averages of about 39,494 in patients and 30,000 to 35,000 in controls.

The germline V gene (reference sequence) specifies LNHDA as CDR1 and SQIVND as CDR2. V is pared back by 2 bases and J by 4 bases, with 9 bases lying between the germline termini. Its CDR3 holds 14 amino acids, cysteine through phenylalanine. Only the CDR3 part of the read is kept: 42 bases, read in frame from the first base. For TCR Vbeta sequencing, memory CD4+ T cells were sorted ex vivo from the peripheral blood of both healthy controls and narcolepsy patients. Only a few counts were recorded for this clone. Which antigen it targets is not known. No base quality information exists; no much larger clone differs at one position.

The TCR comes from a human donor in good health. Sequencing input: memory (CD45RA-) CD4+ T cells from blood. In light of the paper, this sample's cell subset or site label describes: memory T cells sorted ex vivo from peripheral blood. The rearrangement combines TRBV19 with TRBJ1-5; a weak D assignment points to TRBD1 (5 bases agree). The DNA sequence reads TGTGCCAGTAGTATACAGGGCCTAAATCAGCCCCAGCATTTT. Translated, it reads CASSIQGLNQPQHF.